This is a list of T cell receptor beta chains from one sample in a study of T cell changes during pregnancy in multiple sclerosis. Assay: immunoSEQ multiplex PCR; the TCRdb copy retains only in-frame clones and omits some. Here the sample spans 66,000 or so clones, about 91% being singletons. Sequences were derived from CD8+ T cells from peripheral blood mononuclear cells, sampled before pregnancy. The receptors were gathered from a female donor with multiple sclerosis, enrolled in a pregnancy study. Each CDR3 is given with its conserved first and last residue. D genes are given only for firm matches. Size is omitted from some rows. Given values are once, few, many or a class for expanded clones.

V,D,size,J,DNA,CDR3
TRBV9,TRBD1,NA,TRBJ1-2,TGTGCCAGCAGCGTAGAAGGGGGCGGCTACACCTTC,CASSVEGGGYTF
TRBV7-9,TRBD1,NA,TRBJ1-1,TGTGCCAGCAGCACTACCGGACAGGTGATTTGGAACACTGAAGCTTTCTTT,CASSTTGQVIWNTEAFF
TRBV27,NA,NA,TRBJ2-3,TGTGCCAGCAGTTACCTCGGGAGTGGTTCAGGAGATACGCAGTATTTT,CASSYLGSGSGDTQYF
TRBV19,TRBD1,NA,TRBJ2-7,TGTGCCAGTAGTATGGGGACAGGGATCACCTACGAGCAGTACTTC,CASSMGTGITYEQYF
TRBV5-6,NA,few,TRBJ1-2,TGTGCCAGCCGCATGTGGCTTAACTATGGCTACACCTTC,CASRMWLNYGYTF
TRBV2,TRBD2,once,TRBJ2-2,TGTGCCAGCAGTGTCGGGGGGGGTACCGCCACCGGGGAGCTGTTTTTT,CASSVGGGTATGELFF
TRBV13,TRBD2,NA,TRBJ2-5,TGTGCCAGCAGCTCCAACCCCGGGATGGCGGGGGGCACCCAAGAGACCCAGTACTTC,CASSSNPGMAGGTQETQYF
TRBV5-4,TRBD1,NA,TRBJ1-1,TGTGCCAGCAGCTGGGACAGCAGTGAAGCTTTCTTT,CASSWDSSEAFF
TRBV2,TRBD2,NA,TRBJ2-1,TGTGCCAGCAGTGGACTAGCGGGGAAGGAGCAGTTCTTC,CASSGLAGKEQFF
TRBV5-1,NA,NA,TRBJ1-5,TGCGCCAGCAGCTTGGCAGGAGGGAATCAGCCCCAGCATTTT,CASSLAGGNQPQHF
TRBV10-1,NA,few,TRBJ1-1,TGCGCCAGCAGTGAGAAGCGGGAGACGAACACTGAAGCTTTCTTT,CASSEKRETNTEAFF
TRBV7-9,NA,NA,TRBJ1-1,TGTGCCAGCAGCTTACAGAACACTGAAGCTTTCTTT,CASSLQNTEAFF
TRBV27,TRBD1,NA,TRBJ1-2,TGTGCCAGCAGTTTAAGCCCGGGACAGGGAGCTAACTATGGCTACACCTTC,CASSLSPGQGANYGYTF
TRBV10-3,NA,NA,TRBJ2-2,TGTGCCATCAGTGACAGGGGAAACACCGGGGAGCTGTTTTTT,CAISDRGNTGELFF
TRBV11-2,TRBD1,NA,TRBJ1-1,TGTGCCAGCAGCTTAGGATCAGGGGGTTATGAAGCTTTCTTT,CASSLGSGGYEAFF
TRBV27,TRBD2,NA,TRBJ2-2,TGTGCCAGCCAGCCCACGGGGGGTGGGGGGGAGCTGTTTTTT,CASQPTGGGGELFF
TRBV9,TRBD2,NA,TRBJ2-1,TGTGCCAGCAGCGTAGAAGCGGGGGGGAAAATTTCCTACAATGAGCAGTTCTTC,CASSVEAGGKISYNEQFF
TRBV7-2,TRBD1,NA,TRBJ2-1,TGTGCCAGCAGCTATCAGGGGGATGAGCAGTTCTTC,CASSYQGDEQFF
TRBV27,NA,once,TRBJ2-3,TGTGCCAGCAGTTTAGGGGGGACCCTCACAGATACGCAGTATTTT,CASSLGGTLTDTQYF
TRBV6-6,NA,NA,TRBJ2-5,TGTGCCACTCTAGGCCCCGAAGGAGAGACCCAGTACTTC,CATLGPEGETQYF
TRBV11-2,NA,NA,TRBJ1-4,TGTGCCAGCAGCTTAGTGGTCCAGGGAGGTGAAAAACTGTTTTTT,CASSLVVQGGEKLFF
TRBV2,TRBD1,NA,TRBJ1-4,TGTGCCAGCCGAAGATCGGGACAGGGTAATGAAAAACTGTTTTTT,CASRRSGQGNEKLFF
TRBV29-1,NA,NA,TRBJ1-5,TGCAGCGTTGAGGAAGGGGCAGGTCAGCCCCAGCATTTT,CSVEEGAGQPQHF
TRBV10-2,NA,NA,TRBJ2-5,TGCGCCAGCAGTGCAGTGGAAGAGACCCAGTACTTC,CASSAVEETQYF
TRBV18,TRBD2,NA,TRBJ2-1,TGTGCCAGCCTCGGCCCCGGACTAGCGGGGGTGAATGAGCAGTTCTTC,CASLGPGLAGVNEQFF
TRBV27,NA,few,TRBJ2-7,TGTGCCAGCAGCTCCCCGAGCTCCTACGAGCAGTACTTC,CASSSPSSYEQYF
TRBV5-8,NA,NA,TRBJ1-5,TGTGCCAGCAGCTTGGGGGCCCAGCCCCAGCATTTT,CASSLGAQPQHF
TRBV7-9,TRBD1,NA,TRBJ1-1,TGTGCCAGCAGCTCGACAGGGGGCGCCTCGCTCCCTGAAGCTTTCTTT,CASSSTGGASLPEAFF
TRBV5-6,NA,NA,TRBJ2-5,TGTGCCAGCAGCTTTACGGGACTCATGAAGCAAGAGACCCAGTACTTC,CASSFTGLMKQETQYF
TRBV7-3,TRBD2,NA,TRBJ2-5,TGTGCCAGCAGCTCTAGCGGGGGTGGGGAGACCCAGTACTTC,CASSSSGGGETQYF
TRBV2,TRBD2,NA,TRBJ2-3,TGTGCCAGCACCGGGACTAACGCACCGGATACGCAGTATTTT,CASTGTNAPDTQYF
TRBV12-5,TRBD1,NA,TRBJ1-5,TGTGCTAGTGTGGTGGCCGGGACAGGGGGTATTAGCAATCAGCCCCAGCATTTT,CASVVAGTGGISNQPQHF
TRBV5-6,TRBD2,once,TRBJ2-7,TGTGCCAGCAGCTTGGCCAAGGCTAGCGGGGATCCCTACGAGCAGTACTTC,CASSLAKASGDPYEQYF
TRBV6-6,NA,NA,TRBJ1-5,TGTGCCAGCAGTTACTCGAGGCAGAGCAATCAGCCCCAGCATTTT,CASSYSRQSNQPQHF